This entry is about one TCR beta chain. This entry comes from a study of cytomegalovirus exposure and HLA in healthy donors. Trimming left V 3 bases short and J 1 base short, with 10 bases between. Germline CDR1 and CDR2: KGHSH and LQKENI. The CDR3 spans 15 residues. Researchers ran the PCR with 60 Vbeta and 13 Jbeta primers. Assay: immunoSEQ multiplex PCR; the TCRdb copy retains only in-frame clones and omits some. The sample yields approximately 67,000 clones, roughly nine tenths seen once. The TCR originated in a woman younger than 45 in good health and CMV-seropositive. The sample was PBMCs. V gene TRBV18 combines with J gene TRBJ2-1; D ambiguous. In DNA, the CDR3 is TGTGCCAGCTCACCCTTATCGGGTTCCTACAATGAGCAGTTCTTC. The encoded protein is CASSPLSGSYNEQFF.